This section outlines one T cell receptor beta chain sequence together with its context. Authors' processing steps: Nucleated cell number was recorded as an estimate derived from reference gene primer amplification. Profiled with immunoSEQ multiplex PCR; TCRdb holds only in-frame clones, not every one. The V and J calls and clone size were taken over from that table, and D and trimming were inferred from the DNA. The data show tens of thousands of clones, with approximately 90% seen just once and roughly 12% held by the top ten. The data stem from a study of blood T cell repertoires in COVID-19. Background on the study: The study drew acute and convalescent COVID-19 samples from the United States, Italy and Spain. From T cells, B-cell-depleted T cells, or PBMCs came the material, which was cDNA or gDNA.

Per the germline V gene, CDR1 is SGHRS and CDR2 is YFSETQ. The CDR3 extends over 13 amino acids. With 4 bases removed from V and 6 bases from J, the gap between germline ends came to 11 bases. This receptor was obtained from a woman of 80 years or more with active or convalescent COVID-19. The material sequenced was peripheral blood. J is TRBJ1-3 and V is TRBV5-1; D call uncertain. The CDR3 region has the DNA TGCGCCAGCAGCCCGGGGTCGCTAAACACCATATATTTT. Translated: CASSPGSLNTIYF.